A single sample gave rise to the 28 T cell receptor beta chains below, sequenced in a study of shared T cell receptors in the human thymus. The protocol was immunoSEQ multiplex PCR, while the TCRdb copy is restricted to in-frame clones and leaves out a portion. The table records roughly 550,000 clones, around 82% of them present only once. The same sample was also studied in work on human thymus T cells.

The sample taken for sequencing was thymocytes. These receptors originate from a boy under three years old with a congenital heart defect.

The rearrangement uses TRBV7-2 and TRBJ2-7; D uncertain. The CDR3 is made up of 16 amino acids. Germline-derived CDR1 and CDR2 are SGHTA and FQGNSA. Trimming took 1 base from V and 2 from J, leaving 15 bases between them. In DNA, the CDR3 is TGTGCCAGCAGCTTAGGGTGGGTGGGCAGGACCTACGAGCAGTACTTC. It translates to CASSLGWVGRTYEQYF.

Only one count was recorded for this clone. This rearrangement joins TRBV11-3 to TRBJ2-1; 13 nucleotides line up with TRBD2. CDR1 is SGHNT and CDR2 is YENEEA in the germline V gene. The V gene end was trimmed by 1 base and the J gene end by 1 base; junction bases not matched to a gene: 4. The CDR3 sequence is 18 residues long. CDR3 region: CASSLGSLAGGSYNEQFF. CDR3 sequence (DNA): TGTGCCAGCAGCTTAGGATCACTAGCGGGAGGGTCCTACAATGAGCAGTTCTTC. Combining the CDR3 with reference TRBV11-3 and TRBJ2-1 gives the whole variable domain EAGVVQSPRYKIIEKKQPVAFWCNPISGHNTLYWYLQNLGQGPELLIRYENEEAVDDSQLPKDRFSAERLKGVDSTLKIQPAELGDSAVYLCASSLGSLAGGSYNEQFFGPGTRLTVL.

The chain employs TRBV7-9 and TRBJ1-1; 7 bases are shared with TRBD1. Looked up from germline, CDR1 is SEHNR and CDR2 is FQNEAQ (reference sequence). The CDR3 consists of 14 residues. With 5 bases clipped from V and 5 bases from J, the junction kept 8 bases outside the gene matches. The CDR3 spells CASSPNRGATEAFF. CDR3 bases: TGTGCCAGCAGCCCAAACAGGGGCGCAACTGAAGCTTTCTTT.

The chain carries TRBV27 and TRBJ2-7, with 8 bases matching TRBD2. Germline V lookup: CDR1 MNHEY, CDR2 SMNVEV (reference sequence). J was trimmed by 5 bases and V by 0 bases; bases with no gene match: 9. This CDR3 is 16 amino acids long. The CDR3 here is CASSLSRSGKADEQYF. The CDR3 DNA sequence: TGTGCCAGCAGTTTATCCCGTAGCGGGAAAGCGGACGAGCAGTACTTC.

V is TRBV29-1 and J is TRBJ1-4, with D maybe TRBD1 (5 bases). Trimming pared 6 bases from V and 8 bases from J, leaving 16 bases between. Per the germline V gene, CDR1 is SQVTM and CDR2 is ANQGSEA. This CDR3 region has 13 residues. In DNA form, the CDR3 reads TGCAGCGTAGCGGGGCACCCCGGGGAAAAACTGTTTTTT. This codes for CSVAGHPGEKLFF.

The V call is TRBV10-1, the J call TRBJ1-2, with TRBD1 identical over 9 bases. V lost 6 bases, J lost 0 bases, and 14 bases stayed unmatched. The CDR3 length is 18 residues. Germline V gene data show CDR1 as WNHNN and CDR2 as SYGVQD (reference sequence). CDR3 region: CASSVQGAGDPTNYGYTF. The CDR3 nucleotides are TGCGCCAGCAGCGTACAGGGGGCGGGAGACCCCACTAACTATGGCTACACCTTC.

The chain combines TRBV7-9 with TRBJ2-7; 11 bases map to TRBD2. Germline values: CDR1 SEHNR, CDR2 FQNEAQ (reference sequence). The CDR3 consists of 16 residues. V lost 4 bases to trimming and J lost 1 base; unmatched junction nucleotides: 6. CDR3 DNA sequence: TGTGCCAGCAGCTCCATACTAGCGGGGGTTTCCTACGAGCAGTACTTC. As protein: CASSSILAGVSYEQYF.

The V gene is TRBV11-2, the J gene TRBJ2-3, with D perhaps matching TRBD2 (6 bases). The length of the CDR3 is 15 residues. Germline V gives CDR1 SGHAT, CDR2 FQNNGV. V was cut by 2 bases and J by 6 bases, with 15 bases left in between. The CDR3 DNA reads as TGTGCCAGCAGCTTAAGGGCGCTGACTAGGGATACGCAGTATTTT. Residues: CASSLRALTRDTQYF.

In its sample, this clone was seen a few times. The chain uses TRBV6-5 and TRBJ2-5; D perhaps matches TRBD2 (5 bases). Trimming cost V 5 bases and J 3 bases, with 13 bases left between them. The CDR3 has 14 amino acids. In germline, CDR1 is MNHEY, CDR2 SVGAGI. CDR3 DNA sequence: TGTGCCAGCAGTGAACGGGAACGTGAAGAGACCCAGTACTTC. The encoded protein is CASSEREREETQYF.

The chain uses TRBV2 and TRBJ2-3, with D possibly matching TRBD2 (5 bases). V gave up 7 bases and J gave up 10 bases, with 24 bases separating them. CDR1 SNHLY and CDR2 FYNNEI come from the germline V gene. The CDR3 has 15 amino acids. The CDR3 here is CASIEDWVNRVSQYF. The CDR3 nucleotides read TGTGCCAGCATCGAGGACTGGGTAAATCGTGTCTCGCAGTATTTT.

This clone occurred once. The chain links TRBV7-9 to TRBJ2-7; tentatively, D is TRBD2 (6 bases). CDR1 is SEHNR and CDR2 is FQNEAQ in the germline V gene (reference sequence). The V and J ends lost 6 bases and 2 bases respectively, with 17 bases between them. CDR3 length equals 15 residues. The CDR3 loop is CASRSGRGKTYEQYF. The CDR3 DNA is TGTGCCAGCAGATCGGGGCGCGGGAAAACCTACGAGCAGTACTTC.

This clone was seen only a few times. The gene calls are TRBV11-1 and TRBJ2-1, with 9 bases fitting TRBD2. Per the germline V gene, CDR1 is SGHAT and CDR2 is FQDESV (reference sequence). The trim removed 4 bases at V and 8 bases at J, leaving 12 bases unmatched. The CDR3 runs to 16 residues. CDR3 DNA: TGTGCCAGCAGCTCCGCCGGGGCGGGGGGGCTTTATGAGCAGTTCTTC. Translating it yields CASSSAGAGGLYEQFF.

V and J are TRBV7-6 and TRBJ2-5; D possibly matches TRBD1 or TRBD2 (9 bases each). Germline V CDR1 and CDR2: SGHVS, FNYEAQ. The length of the CDR3 is 20 residues. V gave up 5 bases and J gave up 11 bases, with 39 bases separating them. The CDR3 loop is CASSNGTGFGGRAPPGEQYF. Here the CDR3 DNA reads TGTGCCAGCAGCAACGGGACAGGGTTTGGCGGGAGGGCCCCCCCAGGAGAGCAGTACTTC. The complete variable domain, with remaining parts taken from reference TRBV7-6 and TRBJ2-5, reads GAGVSQSPRYKVTKRGQDVALRCDPISGHVSLYWYRQALGQGPEFLTYFNYEAQQDKSGLPNDRFSAERPEGSISTLTIQRTEQRDSAMYRCASSNGTGFGGRAPPGEQYFGPGTRLLVL.

This clone was picked up a small number of times. J is TRBJ1-5 and V is TRBV6-6; D uncertain. CDR1 MNHNY and CDR2 SVGAGI come from the germline V gene (reference sequence). The CDR3 has 14 amino acids. The CDR3 protein is CATGRDYSNQPQHF. DNA of the CDR3: TGTGCTACGGGCCGGGATTATAGCAATCAGCCCCAGCATTTT.

This rearrangement joins TRBV27 to TRBJ2-7; 11 bases agree with TRBD1. The V and J ends lost 8 bases and 4 bases, in that order; junction bases with no gene match: 10. Germline CDR1 reads MNHEY; CDR2 reads SMNVEV (reference sequence). There are 15 residues in the CDR3. The CDR3 bases are TGTGCCAGCTCGAGGGGGACAGGGGGAAGATACGAGCAGTACTTC. Its translation is CASSRGTGGRYEQYF.

The gene calls are TRBV28 and TRBJ2-5; TRBD2 matches at 7 bases. CDR1 and CDR2 (germline): MDHEN, SYDVKM. The CDR3 consists of 15 residues. The V gene end was trimmed by 8 bases and the J gene end by 2 bases; junction bases not matched to a gene: 11. In DNA form, the CDR3 reads TGTGCCAGCCTCTCAGCGGGAAATAAACAAGAGACCCAGTACTTC. Amino acid sequence: CASLSAGNKQETQYF.

The CDR3: CASSHRDRGNRDEKLFF. The CDR3 nucleotides read TGTGCCAGCAGCCATCGGGACAGGGGAAATAGGGATGAAAAACTGTTTTTT. The chain employs TRBV7-2 and TRBJ1-4; 10 bases agree with TRBD1. V lost 5 bases, J lost 6 bases, and 12 bases stayed unmatched. The CDR3 extends over 17 amino acids. Germline loops: CDR1 SGHTA, CDR2 FQGNSA.

This clone was seen a handful of times. The V call is TRBV30, the J call TRBJ2-7; 10 bases align to TRBD1. V lost 0 bases, J lost 2 bases, and 10 bases stayed unmatched. The germline V gene has CDR1 GTSNPN and CDR2 SVGIG (reference sequence). The CDR3 spans 17 residues. CDR3 region: CAWSVPDRGTGAYEQYF. CDR3 DNA: TGTGCCTGGAGTGTACCGGACCGAGGGACAGGGGCCTACGAGCAGTACTTC.

The chain joins TRBV14 to TRBJ1-2; D unresolved. Looked up from germline, CDR1 is SGHDN and CDR2 is FVKESK. V was shortened by 4 bases and J by 2 bases, with 14 bases between the two germline ends. The length of the CDR3 is 15 residues. The CDR3 loop reads CASSRTSRPNYGYTF. The CDR3 bases are TGTGCCAGCAGCCGAACTTCTCGCCCCAACTATGGCTACACCTTC.

The V and J genes are TRBV29-1 and TRBJ2-1; tentative D call: TRBD2 (6 bases). CDR1 and CDR2 from the germline V gene are SQVTM and ANQGSEA. The CDR3 runs to 14 residues. Trimming left V 6 bases short and J 6 bases short, with 18 bases between. The CDR3 reads CSVKSTGAINEQFF. DNA for the CDR3: TGCAGCGTCAAAAGTACGGGAGCTATCAATGAGCAGTTCTTC.

This rearrangement joins TRBV27 to TRBJ2-1, with 8 bases identical to TRBD1. Germline lookup yields CDR1 MNHEY and CDR2 SMNVEV (reference sequence). There are 16 residues in the CDR3. The trim removed 5 bases at V and 6 bases at J, leaving 12 bases unmatched. DNA of the CDR3: TGTGCCAGCAGTCCACTCCCCGGACAGGGAAGCAATGAGCAGTTCTTC. Its translation is CASSPLPGQGSNEQFF.

This chain connects TRBV11-3 to TRBJ1-1; 8 positions agree with TRBD1. V lost 4 bases, J lost 0 bases, and 10 bases stayed unmatched. The CDR3 is 17 amino acids. CDR1 and CDR2 (germline): SGHNT, YENEEA. DNA for the CDR3: TGTGCCAGCAGCTATTACCCGGGACAGGAAATGAACACTGAAGCTTTCTTT. This gives the protein CASSYYPGQEMNTEAFF.

This clone was seen more than once but under ten times. The rearrangement links TRBV5-6 to TRBJ2-7, with 7 bases matching TRBD1. CDR1 SGHDT and CDR2 YYEEEE come from the germline V gene. V shed 1 base and J 3 bases; nucleotides not matched to a gene: 7. This CDR3 has 15 residues. CDR3 coding DNA: TGTGCCAGCAGCTTGTGGCGACAGGGAAGCTACGAGCAGTACTTC. Translation: CASSLWRQGSYEQYF.

V usage is TRBV28 and J usage is TRBJ1-5, with 11 bases aligning to TRBD1. Germline V lookup: CDR1 MDHEN, CDR2 SYDVKM. J gave up 3 bases and V 3 bases, and 4 bases lay outside the gene matches. This CDR3 is 16 amino acids long. The CDR3 reads CASSFGQGAFNQPQHF. Here the CDR3 DNA reads TGTGCCAGCAGTTTCGGACAGGGGGCCTTCAATCAGCCCCAGCATTTT.

The gene calls are TRBV19 and TRBJ2-2; 7 nucleotides align to TRBD2. With 1 base clipped from V and 7 bases from J, the junction kept 0 bases outside the gene matches. Germline V gives CDR1 LNHDA, CDR2 SQIVND (reference sequence). CDR3 length: 13 amino acids. DNA for the CDR3: TGTGCCAGTAGTATAGGGGAGGGCGGGGAGCTGTTTTTT. Its protein product is CASSIGEGGELFF. Full variable domain (rest looked up from reference TRBV19 and TRBJ2-2): DGGITQSPKYLFRKEGQNVTLSCEQNLNHDAMYWYRQDPGQGLRLIYYSQIVNDFQKGDIAEGYSVSREKKESFPLTVTSAQKNPTAFYLCASSIGEGGELFFGEGSRLTVL.

This clone was detected only once. The chain joins TRBV27 to TRBJ2-7; 7 bases match TRBD2. CDR1 and CDR2 from the germline V gene are MNHEY and SMNVEV (reference sequence). The CDR3 is 17 residues long. The junction had 18 bases not matched to a gene; V was cut back by 5 bases and J by 5 bases. The CDR3 DNA follows: TGTGCCAGCAGTCCCCCGAGGTTCGGGGGAGGGGTAGACGAGCAGTACTTC. It specifies CASSPPRFGGGVDEQYF.

The rearrangement uses TRBV4-3 and TRBJ1-2, with TRBD1 matching 7 bases. Unmatched junction bases numbered 7, after V lost 3 bases and J lost 6 bases. CDR3 length: 14 residues. Per germline, CDR1 LGHNA and CDR2 YSLEER. In DNA, the CDR3 is TGCGCCAGCAGCCAGGGCGACAGGGCGAATGGCTACACCTTC. Protein product: CASSQGDRANGYTF.

This chain links TRBV5-6 with TRBJ2-7, with TRBD2 identical over 7 bases. The length of the CDR3 is 15 residues. The J segment lost 1 base and the V segment lost 0 bases, leaving 4 bases of the junction unmatched. Germline CDR1 is SGHDT and CDR2 is YYEEEE. The CDR3 is CASSLALGGSYEQYF. The CDR3 DNA is TGTGCCAGCAGCTTGGCCTTGGGGGGGTCCTACGAGCAGTACTTC. Combining the CDR3 with reference TRBV5-6 and TRBJ2-7 gives the whole variable domain DAGVTQSPTHLIKTRGQQVTLRCSPKSGHDTVSWYQQALGQGPQFIFQYYEEEERQRGNFPDRFSGHQFPNYSSELNVNALLLGDSALYLCASSLALGGSYEQYFGPGTRLTVT.